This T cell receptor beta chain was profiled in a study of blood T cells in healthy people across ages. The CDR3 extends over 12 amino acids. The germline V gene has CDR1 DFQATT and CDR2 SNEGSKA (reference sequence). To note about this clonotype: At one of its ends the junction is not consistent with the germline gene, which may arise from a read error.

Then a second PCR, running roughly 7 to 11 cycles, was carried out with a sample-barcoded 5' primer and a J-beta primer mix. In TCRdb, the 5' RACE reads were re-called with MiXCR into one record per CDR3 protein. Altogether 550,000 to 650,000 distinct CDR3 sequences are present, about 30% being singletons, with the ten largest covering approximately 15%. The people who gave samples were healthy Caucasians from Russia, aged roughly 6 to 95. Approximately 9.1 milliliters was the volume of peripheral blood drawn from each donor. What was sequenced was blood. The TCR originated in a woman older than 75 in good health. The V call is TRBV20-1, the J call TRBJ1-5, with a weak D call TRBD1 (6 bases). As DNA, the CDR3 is TGCAGGGCTAGGAGGGGGAGCCAGCCCCAGCATTTT. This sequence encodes CRARRGSQPQHF.